The 25 T cell receptor beta chains reported below all come from one sample, sequenced in a study of chemoradiotherapy in HPV16-positive cancers. Some clones are missing from TCRdb's copy, which holds only in-frame ones; the method was immunoSEQ multiplex PCR. The sample has tens of thousands of clones, 88% seen once. Sequences were derived from blood, sampled from a patient who underwent chemoradiotherapy. All receptors come from a human donor with HPV-associated anogenital cancer.

The J gene is TRBJ2-7, the V gene TRBV9, with 9 bases lining up with TRBD1. V was clipped by 0 bases and J by 3 bases; unmatched bases: 7. CDR1 and CDR2 (germline): SGDLS, YYNGEE. The CDR3 spans 16 residues. The CDR3 sequence is CASSVEVGQGIYEQYF. In DNA form, the CDR3 reads TGTGCCAGCAGCGTAGAAGTGGGACAGGGAATCTACGAGCAGTACTTC.

This clone was recorded only once. The CDR3 DNA sequence: TGCGCCAGCAGCGGCGGGCTGGGGACTGAAGCTTTCTTT. Translating it yields CASSGGLGTEAFF. The chain is built from TRBV10-2 and TRBJ1-1; no reliable D call. V was cut by 6 bases and J by 5 bases, with 13 bases left in between. Germline V gene data show CDR1 as WSHSY and CDR2 as SAAADI. The CDR3 length is 13 residues.

The genes are TRBV11-2 and TRBJ2-3; D is undetermined. Trimming took off 6 bases at V and 0 bases at J, with 7 bases between the two ends. This CDR3 contains 13 residues. From germline, CDR1 is SGHAT and CDR2 FQNNGV. In DNA form, the CDR3 reads TGTGCCAGCAGGCGCTCTAGCACAGATACGCAGTATTTT. This encodes CASRRSSTDTQYF.

The chain has TRBV5-1 and TRBJ1-1; D remains unclear. This CDR3 has 13 residues. Germline lookup yields CDR1 SGHRS and CDR2 YFSETQ. The V end was cut by 7 bases, the J end by 1 base, with 11 bases between. The CDR3 region has the DNA TGCGCCAGCGCCGCGCACCCGAACACTGAAGCTTTCTTT. It is translated as CASAAHPNTEAFF.

This chain connects TRBV7-2 to TRBJ1-5; D ambiguous. V lost 4 bases and J 3 bases, leaving 13 bases between the germline ends. This CDR3 has 15 amino acids. Germline lookup yields CDR1 SGHTA and CDR2 FQGNSA. CDR3 amino acids: CASSSPGSYNQPQHF. DNA of the CDR3: TGTGCCAGCAGCTCACCAGGTAGTTACAATCAGCCCCAGCATTTT.

The rearrangement links TRBV6-1 to TRBJ2-1; 10 nucleotides line up with TRBD2. The CDR3 consists of 13 residues. Germline V gene data show CDR1 as MNHNS and CDR2 as SASEGT. Losses at the gene ends were 5 bases for V and 6 bases for J; bases not matched to a gene: 1. The CDR3 DNA is TGTGCCAGCAGTAGCGGGAGGGGCAATGAGCAGTTCTTC. It is translated as CASSSGRGNEQFF.

The rearrangement joins TRBV19 to TRBJ1-4; the D is unclear. Germline V lookup: CDR1 LNHDA, CDR2 SQIVND (reference sequence). The ends were cut back, 6 bases at V and 6 bases at J, with 11 bases in the middle. There are 13 residues in the CDR3. CDR3 sequence (DNA): TGTGCCAGTAGCTGGATGGAGTATGAAAAACTGTTTTTT. Protein sequence: CASSWMEYEKLFF.

This clone showed up just once. The chain employs TRBV19 and TRBJ1-1; D is unclear. CDR1 and CDR2 (germline): LNHDA, SQIVND (reference sequence). The CDR3 has 13 residues. V shed 7 bases and J shed 1 base, with 10 bases lying between them. The CDR3 region is CASNRQPNTEAFF. The DNA for the CDR3 is TGTGCCAGTAATAGGCAGCCGAACACTGAAGCTTTCTTT.

This clone was counted only a few times. The chain employs TRBV7-2 and TRBJ2-3, with D maybe TRBD1 (7 bases). The ends were cut back, 5 bases at V and 2 bases at J, with 26 bases in the middle. CDR3 length: 19 amino acids. Germline CDR1 reads SGHTA; CDR2 reads FQGNSA. CDR3 residues: CASSPPPSLGGGITDTQYF. CDR3 bases: TGTGCCAGCAGCCCCCCGCCGTCACTAGGGGGCGGGATCACAGATACGCAGTATTTT.

V gene TRBV5-4 combines with J gene TRBJ2-2; 9 nucleotides align to TRBD1. CDR1 is SGHNT, CDR2 YYREEE, per germline (reference sequence). This CDR3 has 16 amino acids. V lost 3 bases to trimming and J lost 4 bases; unmatched junction nucleotides: 7. The CDR3 here is CASSWTGTGSTGELFF. The DNA of the CDR3 is TGTGCCAGCAGCTGGACCGGGACAGGGTCCACCGGGGAGCTGTTTTTT. Using reference TRBV5-4 and TRBJ2-2 for the parts outside the CDR3, the full variable domain is ETGVTQSPTHLIKTRGQQVTLRCSSQSGHNTVSWYQQALGQGPQFIFQYYREEENGRGNFPPRFSGLQFPNYSSELNVNALELDDSALYLCASSWTGTGSTGELFFGEGSRLTVL.

This clone was recorded only once. V is TRBV9 and J is TRBJ1-1; D gene unclear. The V end was cut by 0 bases, the J end by 6 bases, with 6 bases between. The CDR3 is 12 residues long. Germline lookup yields CDR1 SGDLS and CDR2 YYNGEE. The CDR3 is CASSVGLSEAFF. CDR3 DNA sequence: TGTGCCAGCAGCGTAGGACTGTCTGAAGCTTTCTTT.

This sequence joins TRBV11-1 and TRBJ2-1; 9 positions match TRBD1. The CDR3 runs to 14 residues. V dropped 6 bases and J dropped 10; count of bases not matched to a gene: 10. Germline CDR1 reads SGHAT; CDR2 reads FQDESV (reference sequence). CDR3 region: CASRRPGTGIEQFF. The CDR3 coding sequence is TGTGCCAGCAGACGTCCCGGGACAGGGATCGAGCAGTTCTTC.

The chain joins TRBV10-2 to TRBJ2-2, with D possibly being TRBD1 (6 bases). The CDR3 runs 15 residues. The germline V and J ends were trimmed by 5 bases and 6 bases, with 16 bases remaining between them. CDR1 WSHSY and CDR2 SAAADI come from the germline V gene. The CDR3 protein is CASSMSKGGAGELFF. The CDR3, as DNA: TGCGCCAGCAGTATGTCGAAAGGGGGAGCCGGGGAGCTGTTTTTT.

V usage is TRBV19 and J usage is TRBJ2-1, with D unclear. Germline assignment: CDR1 LNHDA and CDR2 SQIVND (reference sequence). The CDR3 has 11 amino acids. V dropped 0 bases and J dropped 7 bases, with 1 base sitting between them. The CDR3 here is CASSIDNEQFF. CDR3 nucleotide sequence: TGTGCCAGTAGTATAGATAATGAGCAGTTCTTC.

The V call is TRBV28, the J call TRBJ2-2; no clear D. This CDR3 spans 15 amino acids. Trimming pared 6 bases from V and 4 bases from J, leaving 15 bases between. CDR1 MDHEN and CDR2 SYDVKM come from the germline V gene. The CDR3 bases are TGTGCCAGCAGAGATGACACATACACCACCGGGGAGCTGTTTTTT. The encoded protein is CASRDDTYTTGELFF.

The chain links TRBV19 to TRBJ2-7; possible D gene TRBD1, 5 bases. CDR1 LNHDA and CDR2 SQIVND come from the germline V gene (reference sequence). The CDR3 has 14 residues. The V end was cut by 3 bases, the J end by 0 bases, with 9 bases between. CDR3 sequence: CASSIQGYSYEQYF. The CDR3 bases are TGTGCCAGTAGTATCCAGGGATACTCCTACGAGCAGTACTTC.

The V call is TRBV7-9, the J call TRBJ2-1; D gene unclear. CDR1 is SEHNR and CDR2 is FQNEAQ in the germline V gene (reference sequence). V lost 7 bases, J lost 6 bases, and 10 bases lay in between. CDR3 length: 12 amino acids. The CDR3 bases are TGTGCCAGCACCCCCAGGAGCAATGAGCAGTTCTTC. It specifies CASTPRSNEQFF.

This chain connects TRBV2 to TRBJ2-2; 8 bases map to TRBD1. The trim removed 8 bases at V and 4 bases at J, leaving 9 bases unmatched. The CDR3 is 15 residues long. Germline-derived CDR1 and CDR2 are SNHLY and FYNNEI. CDR3 in amino acids: CASSLKGQGTGELFF. CDR3 nucleotides: TGTGCCAGCTCACTTAAAGGACAGGGCACCGGGGAGCTGTTTTTT.

This clone was detected only a few times. V is TRBV18 and J is TRBJ1-1, with 8 bases that match TRBD1. Germline lookup yields CDR1 KGHSH and CDR2 LQKENI. CDR3 length equals 16 residues. With 4 bases clipped from V and 5 bases from J, the junction kept 12 bases outside the gene matches. CDR3 in amino acids: CASSLGQGRLGTEAFF. In nucleotides, the CDR3 is TGTGCCAGCTCACTTGGACAGGGTAGATTGGGAACTGAAGCTTTCTTT.

The rearrangement joins TRBV7-9 to TRBJ2-2; D gene uncertain. The CDR3 runs to 15 residues. The ends were cut back, 2 bases at V and 4 bases at J, with 11 bases in the middle. Germline loops: CDR1 SEHNR, CDR2 FQNEAQ (reference sequence). CDR3 nucleotide sequence: TGTGCCAGCAGCTTACGACGGTCATCCACCGGGGAGCTGTTTTTT. It translates to CASSLRRSSTGELFF.

The chain couples TRBV7-9 to TRBJ2-1; D is uncertain. Trimming shortened V by 5 bases and J by 0 bases, and 11 bases separated the two germline ends. Germline V CDR1 and CDR2: SEHNR, FQNEAQ (reference sequence). The CDR3 is made up of 15 amino acids. The CDR3 region has the DNA TGTGCCAGCAGCCTCAGGATGGGCTCCTACAATGAGCAGTTCTTC. Its protein product is CASSLRMGSYNEQFF.

The V gene is TRBV27, the J gene TRBJ1-2; TRBD1 aligns across 8 bases. Germline CDR1 reads MNHEY; CDR2 reads SMNVEV (reference sequence). Losses at the gene ends were 1 base for V and 0 bases for J; bases not matched to a gene: 10. CDR3 length equals 18 residues. The CDR3 region has the DNA TGTGCCAGCAGTTTATATGGGGGGGACAGGTTGGCTAACTATGGCTACACCTTC. Translated: CASSLYGGDRLANYGYTF.

The genes are TRBV7-9 and TRBJ1-1; 10 nucleotides agree with TRBD1. This CDR3 spans 19 amino acids. V dropped 5 bases and J dropped 2; count of bases not matched to a gene: 17. Germline loops: CDR1 SEHNR, CDR2 FQNEAQ (reference sequence). The CDR3 DNA is TGTGCCAGCAGCCCTCTTCAGCTACGACAGGGGGCGAAAAACACTGAAGCTTTCTTT. Amino acid sequence: CASSPLQLRQGAKNTEAFF.

The chain is built from TRBV28 and TRBJ1-2; the D is unclear. Germline assignment: CDR1 MDHEN and CDR2 SYDVKM. V was cut by 5 bases and J by 5 bases, with 18 bases left in between. The CDR3 contains 15 residues. The CDR3 here is CASSLRRLLPYGYTF. CDR3 nucleotide sequence: TGTGCCAGCAGTCTCCGAAGATTACTACCATATGGCTACACCTTC.

The chain links TRBV7-9 to TRBJ1-4; D not resolved. V lost 5 bases and J 5 bases, leaving 12 bases between the germline ends. This CDR3 has 14 amino acids. Germline V gene data show CDR1 as SEHNR and CDR2 as FQNEAQ (reference sequence). CDR3 nucleotides: TGTGCCAGCAGCCGTCGGGGAGGGAATGAAAAACTGTTTTTT. As protein: CASSRRGGNEKLFF.